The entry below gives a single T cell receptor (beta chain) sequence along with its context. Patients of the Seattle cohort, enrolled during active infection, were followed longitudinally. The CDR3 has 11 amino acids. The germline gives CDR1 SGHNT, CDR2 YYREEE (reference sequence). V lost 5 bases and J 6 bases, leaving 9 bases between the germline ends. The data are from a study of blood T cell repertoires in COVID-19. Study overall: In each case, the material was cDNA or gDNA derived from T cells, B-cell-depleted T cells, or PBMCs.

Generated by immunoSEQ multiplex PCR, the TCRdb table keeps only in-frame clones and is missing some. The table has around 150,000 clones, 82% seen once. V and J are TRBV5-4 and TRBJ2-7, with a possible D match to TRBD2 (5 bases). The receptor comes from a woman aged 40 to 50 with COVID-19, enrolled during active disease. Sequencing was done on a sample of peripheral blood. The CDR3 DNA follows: TGTGCCAGCAGACTAGGCAGCGAGCAGTACTTC. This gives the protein CASRLGSEQYF. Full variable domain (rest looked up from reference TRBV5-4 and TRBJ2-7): ETGVTQSPTHLIKTRGQQVTLRCSSQSGHNTVSWYQQALGQGPQFIFQYYREEENGRGNFPPRFSGLQFPNYSSELNVNALELDDSALYLCASRLGSEQYFGPGTRLTVT.